Described below is a single T cell receptor (beta chain) sequence and its context. This sample is drawn from a study of T cells in Graves' hyperthyroidism and ophthalmopathy. Regions amplified from RNA transcripts were the TCR beta CDR3 regions. HTBI primers drove first-round RT-PCR of the TCR CDR3. MiXCR, applied by TCRdb to the multiplex PCR reads, yields one record per CDR3 protein. The data hold some 550,000 distinct CDR3 sequences, with roughly 20% observed a single time. Germline V lookup: CDR1 SGHTA, CDR2 FQGNSA. V lost 5 bases to trimming and J lost 2 bases, with 12 bases between them. This CDR3 has 14 residues.

This clonotype was sampled from a man aged 18-30 years with Graves' hyperthyroidism. The V and J genes are TRBV7-2 and TRBJ2-5, with D possibly TRBD1 on 5 matching bases. The sequenced material came from blood. The CDR3 nucleotides read TGTGCCAGCAGCGCCGAACCAGGGCAAGAGACCCAGTACTTC. Amino acid sequence: CASSAEPGQETQYF.